These 7 T cell receptor beta chains were all obtained from the same sample, sequenced in a study of cytomegalovirus exposure and HLA in healthy donors. The data were produced by immunoSEQ multiplex PCR, yet TCRdb's version contains in-frame clones alone and is incomplete. In the table there are about 150,000 clones, 86% of which are singletons. The sequencing input was PBMCs. The receptors come from a man between 18 and 35 years old in good health and CMV-seropositive.

The J gene is TRBJ1-2, the V gene TRBV29-1, with a weak D call TRBD1 (5 bases). This CDR3 is 12 amino acids long. The germline gives CDR1 SQVTM, CDR2 ANQGSEA. V lost 0 bases to trimming and J lost 6 bases, with 8 bases between them. The CDR3 spells CSVEDRADGYTF. CDR3 sequence (DNA): TGCAGCGTTGAAGACAGGGCGGATGGCTACACCTTC.

The chain is built from TRBV19 and TRBJ1-2, with a weak D call TRBD1 (5 bases). The V gene's germline CDR1 is LNHDA and CDR2 SQIVND (reference sequence). The CDR3 length is 14 residues. V lost 3 bases and J 10 bases, leaving 18 bases between the germline ends. CDR3 loop: CASSMRQGGDAYTF. DNA of the CDR3: TGTGCCAGTAGTATGAGGCAGGGTGGGGATGCCTACACCTTC.

This chain connects TRBV27 to TRBJ1-1; 8 bases align to TRBD1. The CDR3 has 14 residues. With 7 bases clipped from V and 4 bases from J, the junction kept 8 bases outside the gene matches. Germline V gene data show CDR1 as MNHEY and CDR2 as SMNVEV (reference sequence). Here the CDR3 DNA reads TGTGCCAGCAACCCAGGGGGCAGGGCCACTGAAGCTTTCTTT. It is translated as CASNPGGRATEAFF.

The gene calls are TRBV4-3 and TRBJ1-4; 7 bases are a match to TRBD1. The CDR3 runs to 14 residues. V lost 3 bases, J lost 14 bases, and 12 bases stayed unmatched. Germline V CDR1 and CDR2: LGHNA, YSLEER. The CDR3 nucleotides are TGCGCCAGCAGCCAGGGCAGGGGGACCAGTCGGCTGTTTTTT. It translates to CASSQGRGTSRLFF.

The chain employs TRBV5-8 and TRBJ1-4; D is ambiguous. The V end was cut by 3 bases, the J end by 11 bases, with 11 bases between. Per germline, CDR1 SGHTS and CDR2 YDEGEE. CDR3 size: 12 residues. The CDR3 DNA reads as TGTGCCAGCAGCTCGGCAGGTTGGAAACTGTTTTTT. As protein: CASSSAGWKLFF.

This chain joins TRBV5-3 and TRBJ1-5; 7 bases are shared with TRBD1. TRBV5-3 belongs to the ORF category, with a function that is uncertain. CDR3 length equals 15 residues. J was trimmed by 7 bases and V by 3 bases; bases with no gene match: 10. CDR3 nucleotide sequence: TGTGCCAGAAGCTGGAGACAGGGTACAGTCCAGCCCCAGCATTTT. This codes for CARSWRQGTVQPQHF.

The chain combines TRBV19 with TRBJ2-7; D perhaps matches TRBD1 (7 bases). Trimming took off 5 bases at V and 1 base at J, with 12 bases between the two ends. From germline, CDR1 is LNHDA and CDR2 SQIVND (reference sequence). The length of the CDR3 is 14 residues. CDR3 loop: CASSWSGGSYEQYF. DNA of the CDR3: TGTGCCAGTAGTTGGTCAGGGGGGTCCTACGAGCAGTACTTC. Full variable domain (rest looked up from reference TRBV19 and TRBJ2-7): DGGITQSPKYLFRKEGQNVTLSCEQNLNHDAMYWYRQDPGQGLRLIYYSQIVNDFQKGDIAEGYSVSREKKESFPLTVTSAQKNPTAFYLCASSWSGGSYEQYFGPGTRLTVT.